This T cell receptor (beta chain) was sequenced for a study of cytomegalovirus exposure and HLA in healthy donors. Trimming pared 0 bases from V and 4 bases from J, leaving 16 bases between. The CDR3 contains 16 residues. Germline CDR1 reads SGHRS; CDR2 reads YFSETQ. It was with 60 Vbeta and 13 Jbeta primers that the PCR ran. Profiled with immunoSEQ multiplex PCR; TCRdb holds only in-frame clones, not every one. The sample lists roughly 150,000 clones, around 75% occurring once. V is TRBV5-1 and J is TRBJ1-1; D is perhaps TRBD1 (6 bases). Sequences were obtained from PBMCs. The TCR sequence derives from a woman aged 35 to 49 in good health and CMV-seronegative. This CDR3 reads CASSLDLGALITEAFF. The CDR3 coding sequence is TGCGCCAGCAGCTTGGATCTGGGGGCGTTGATCACTGAAGCTTTCTTT.